This TCR beta chain was recorded in a study of T cell changes during pregnancy in multiple sclerosis. TCRdb's copy holds only in-frame clones and misses some; the assay was immunoSEQ multiplex PCR. In the table there are about 40,000 clones, 85% to 95% of which are singletons. Germline V gene sequence: CDR1 PRHDT, CDR2 FYEKMQ (reference sequence). The CDR3 length is 15 residues. Trimming stripped 7 bases from V and 2 bases from J, with 15 bases between. The TCR originated in a female donor with multiple sclerosis, enrolled in a pregnancy study. The sequencing here drew on CD4+ T cells from peripheral blood mononuclear cells, taken before pregnancy. This sequence joins TRBV13 and TRBJ2-1, with D perhaps matching TRBD2 (6 bases). The CDR3 coding sequence is TGTGCCAGCAACCAAGCTAGCGCCGCCTACAATGAGCAGTTCTTC. Its translation is CASNQASAAYNEQFF. The full variable domain, rest sourced from reference TRBV13 and TRBJ2-1, is AAGVIQSPRHLIKEKRETATLKCYPIPRHDTVYWYQQGPGQDPQFLISFYEKMQSDKGSIPDRFSAQQFSDYHSELNMSSLELGDSALYFCASNQASAAYNEQFFGPGTRLTVL.